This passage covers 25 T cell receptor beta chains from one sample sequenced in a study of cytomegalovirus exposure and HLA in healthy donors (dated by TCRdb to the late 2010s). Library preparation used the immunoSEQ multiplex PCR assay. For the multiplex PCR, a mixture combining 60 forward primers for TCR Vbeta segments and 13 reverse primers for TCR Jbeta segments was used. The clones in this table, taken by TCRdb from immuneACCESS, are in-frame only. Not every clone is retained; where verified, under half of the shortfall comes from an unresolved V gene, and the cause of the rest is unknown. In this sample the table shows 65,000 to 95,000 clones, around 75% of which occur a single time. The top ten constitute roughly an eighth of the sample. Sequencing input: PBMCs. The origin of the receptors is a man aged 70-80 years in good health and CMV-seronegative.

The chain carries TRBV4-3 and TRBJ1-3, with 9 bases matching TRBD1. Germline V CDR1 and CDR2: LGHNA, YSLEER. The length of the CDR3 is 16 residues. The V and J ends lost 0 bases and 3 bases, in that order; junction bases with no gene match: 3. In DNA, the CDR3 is TGCGCCAGCAGCCAAGAACGGGGACAGGGTGGAAACACCATATATTTT. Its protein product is CASSQERGQGGNTIYF.

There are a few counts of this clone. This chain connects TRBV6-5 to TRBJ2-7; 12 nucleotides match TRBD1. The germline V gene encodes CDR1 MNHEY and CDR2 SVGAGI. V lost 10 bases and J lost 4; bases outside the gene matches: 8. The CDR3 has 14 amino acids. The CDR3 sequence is CATAGTGGKYEQYF. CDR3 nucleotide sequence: TGTGCCACAGCCGGGACAGGGGGCAAGTACGAGCAGTACTTC.

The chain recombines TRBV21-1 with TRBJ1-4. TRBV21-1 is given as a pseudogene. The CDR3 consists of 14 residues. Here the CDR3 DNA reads TGTGCCAGCAGGGGGGAGGCCGAATCTGAAAAACTGTTTTTT. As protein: CASRGEAESEKLFF.

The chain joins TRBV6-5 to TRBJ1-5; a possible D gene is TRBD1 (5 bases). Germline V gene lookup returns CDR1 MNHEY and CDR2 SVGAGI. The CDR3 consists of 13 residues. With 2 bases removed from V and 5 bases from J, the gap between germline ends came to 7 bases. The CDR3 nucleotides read TGTGCCAGCAGTTACGGGGCCGATCAGCCCCAGCATTTT. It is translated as CASSYGADQPQHF.

The CDR3 sequence is CASQRGWRAFF. The CDR3 nucleotides are TGTGCCAGCCAGCGGGGTTGGAGAGCTTTCTTT. The chain joins TRBV25-1 to TRBJ1-1, with unresolved D. This CDR3 has 11 amino acids. V shed 8 bases and J shed 10 bases, with 14 bases lying between them. The germline gives CDR1 MGHDK, CDR2 SYGVNS.

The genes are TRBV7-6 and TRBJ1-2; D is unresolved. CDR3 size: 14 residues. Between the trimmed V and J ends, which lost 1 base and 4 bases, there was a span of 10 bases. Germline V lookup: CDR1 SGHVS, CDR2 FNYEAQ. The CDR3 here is CASSLDISSYGYTF. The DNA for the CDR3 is TGTGCCAGCAGCTTAGACATCTCCTCCTATGGCTACACCTTC.

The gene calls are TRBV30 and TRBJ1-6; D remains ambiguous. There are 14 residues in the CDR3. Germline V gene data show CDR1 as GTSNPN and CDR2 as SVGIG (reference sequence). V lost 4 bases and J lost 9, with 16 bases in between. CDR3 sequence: CAWTRDLRSSPLHF. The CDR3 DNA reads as TGTGCCTGGACTCGTGACCTGAGGAGTTCACCCCTCCACTTT.

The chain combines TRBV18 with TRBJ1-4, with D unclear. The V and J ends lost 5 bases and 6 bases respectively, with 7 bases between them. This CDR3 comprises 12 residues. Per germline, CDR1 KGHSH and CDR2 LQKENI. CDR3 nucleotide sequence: TGTGCCAGCTCAATCCAGGATGAAAAACTGTTTTTT. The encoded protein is CASSIQDEKLFF.

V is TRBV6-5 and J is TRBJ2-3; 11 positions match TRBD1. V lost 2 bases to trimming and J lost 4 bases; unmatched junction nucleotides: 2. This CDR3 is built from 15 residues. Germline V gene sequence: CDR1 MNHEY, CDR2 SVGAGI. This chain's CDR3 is CASSYRGQGADTQYF. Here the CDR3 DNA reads TGTGCCAGCAGTTACCGGGGACAGGGGGCAGATACGCAGTATTTT.

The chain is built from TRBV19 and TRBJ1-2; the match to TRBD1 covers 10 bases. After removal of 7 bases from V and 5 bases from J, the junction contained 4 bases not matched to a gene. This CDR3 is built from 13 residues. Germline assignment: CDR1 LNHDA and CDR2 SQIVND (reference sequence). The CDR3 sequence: CASIPGQGYGYTF. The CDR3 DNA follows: TGTGCCAGTATCCCGGGACAGGGGTATGGCTACACCTTC. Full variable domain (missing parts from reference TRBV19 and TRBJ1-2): DGGITQSPKYLFRKEGQNVTLSCEQNLNHDAMYWYRQDPGQGLRLIYYSQIVNDFQKGDIAEGYSVSREKKESFPLTVTSAQKNPTAFYLCASIPGQGYGYTFGSGTRLTVV.

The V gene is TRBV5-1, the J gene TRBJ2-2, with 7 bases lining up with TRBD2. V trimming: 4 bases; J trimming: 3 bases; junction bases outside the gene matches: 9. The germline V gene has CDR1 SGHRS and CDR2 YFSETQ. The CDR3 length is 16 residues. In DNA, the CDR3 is TGCGCCAGCAGCCCCTACGTTGGGGGGGACACCGGGGAGCTGTTTTTT. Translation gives CASSPYVGGDTGELFF.

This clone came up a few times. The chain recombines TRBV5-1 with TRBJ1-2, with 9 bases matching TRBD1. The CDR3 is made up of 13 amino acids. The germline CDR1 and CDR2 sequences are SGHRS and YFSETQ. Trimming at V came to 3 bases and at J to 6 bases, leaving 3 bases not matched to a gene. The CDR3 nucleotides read TGCGCCAGCAGCTGGGACAGGGAAGATGGCTACACCTTC. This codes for CASSWDREDGYTF. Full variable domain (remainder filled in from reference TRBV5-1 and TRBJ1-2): KAGVTQTPRYLIKTRGQQVTLSCSPISGHRSVSWYQQTPGQGLQFLFEYFSETQRNKGNFPGRFSGRQFSNSRSEMNVSTLELGDSALYLCASSWDREDGYTFGSGTRLTVV.

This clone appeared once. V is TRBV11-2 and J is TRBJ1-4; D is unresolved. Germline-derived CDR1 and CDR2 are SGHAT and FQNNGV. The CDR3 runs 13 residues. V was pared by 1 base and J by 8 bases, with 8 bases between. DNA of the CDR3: TGTGCCAGCAGCTTAGGTTCGGGGGAAAAACTGTTTTTT. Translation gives CASSLGSGEKLFF.

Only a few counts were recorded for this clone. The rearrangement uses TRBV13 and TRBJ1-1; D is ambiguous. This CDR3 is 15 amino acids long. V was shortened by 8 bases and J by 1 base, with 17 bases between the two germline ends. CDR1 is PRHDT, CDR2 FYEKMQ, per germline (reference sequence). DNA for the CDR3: TGTGCCAGCGGTGAGGGAGGGTTGAGGAACACTGAAGCTTTCTTT. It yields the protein CASGEGGLRNTEAFF. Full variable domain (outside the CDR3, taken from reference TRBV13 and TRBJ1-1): AAGVIQSPRHLIKEKRETATLKCYPIPRHDTVYWYQQGPGQDPQFLISFYEKMQSDKGSIPDRFSAQQFSDYHSELNMSSLELGDSALYFCASGEGGLRNTEAFFGQGTRLTVV.

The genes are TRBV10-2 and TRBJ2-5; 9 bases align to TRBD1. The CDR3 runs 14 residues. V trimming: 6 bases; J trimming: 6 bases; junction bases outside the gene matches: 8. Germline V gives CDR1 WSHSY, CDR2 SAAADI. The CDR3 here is CASRGTGMRQTQYF. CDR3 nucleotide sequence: TGCGCCAGCAGGGGGACAGGGATGAGGCAGACCCAGTACTTC.

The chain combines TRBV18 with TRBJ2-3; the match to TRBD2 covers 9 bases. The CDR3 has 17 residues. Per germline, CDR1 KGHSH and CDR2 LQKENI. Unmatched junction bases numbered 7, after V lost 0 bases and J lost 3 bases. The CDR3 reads CASSPPSAGGGTDTQYF. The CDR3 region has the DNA TGTGCCAGCTCACCACCGTCTGCGGGAGGGGGTACAGATACGCAGTATTTT.

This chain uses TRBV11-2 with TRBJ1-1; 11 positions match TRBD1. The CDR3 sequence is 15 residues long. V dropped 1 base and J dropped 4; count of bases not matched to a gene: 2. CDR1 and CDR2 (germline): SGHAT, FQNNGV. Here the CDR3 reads CASSLGGTGGTEAFF. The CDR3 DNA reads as TGTGCCAGCAGCTTAGGGGGGACAGGGGGCACTGAAGCTTTCTTT.

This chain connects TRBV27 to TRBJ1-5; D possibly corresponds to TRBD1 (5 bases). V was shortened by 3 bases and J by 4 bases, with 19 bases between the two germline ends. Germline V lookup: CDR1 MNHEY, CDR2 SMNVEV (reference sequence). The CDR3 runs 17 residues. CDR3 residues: CASSFREPPDTNQPQHF. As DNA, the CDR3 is TGTGCCAGCAGTTTTCGCGAACCCCCGGACACAAATCAGCCCCAGCATTTT.

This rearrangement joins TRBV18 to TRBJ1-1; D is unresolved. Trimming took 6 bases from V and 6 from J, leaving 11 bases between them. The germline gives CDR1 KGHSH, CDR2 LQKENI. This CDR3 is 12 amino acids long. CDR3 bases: TGTGCCAGCTCTCCTGAAACAGCTGAAGCTTTCTTT. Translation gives CASSPETAEAFF.

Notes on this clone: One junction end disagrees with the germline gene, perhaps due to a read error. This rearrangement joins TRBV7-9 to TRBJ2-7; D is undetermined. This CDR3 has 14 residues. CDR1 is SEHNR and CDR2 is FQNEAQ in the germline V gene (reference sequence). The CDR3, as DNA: TGTTCCAGCAGCTTACCCCTAGGTTACGGCGAGCAGTACTTC. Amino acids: CSSSLPLGYGEQYF.

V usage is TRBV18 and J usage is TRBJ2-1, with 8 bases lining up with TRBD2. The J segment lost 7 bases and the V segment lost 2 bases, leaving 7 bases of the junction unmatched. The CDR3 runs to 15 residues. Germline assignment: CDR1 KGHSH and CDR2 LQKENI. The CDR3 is CASSPTSGRNNEQFF. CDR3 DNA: TGTGCCAGCTCACCAACTAGCGGACGAAATAATGAGCAGTTCTTC.

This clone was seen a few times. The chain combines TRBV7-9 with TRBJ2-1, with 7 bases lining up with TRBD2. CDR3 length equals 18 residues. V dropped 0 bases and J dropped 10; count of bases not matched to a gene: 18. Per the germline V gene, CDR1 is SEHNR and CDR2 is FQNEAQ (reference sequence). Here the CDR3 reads CASSLAEYWTRDPGEQFF. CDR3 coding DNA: TGTGCCAGCAGCTTAGCGGAGTACTGGACTAGGGACCCCGGAGAGCAGTTCTTC.

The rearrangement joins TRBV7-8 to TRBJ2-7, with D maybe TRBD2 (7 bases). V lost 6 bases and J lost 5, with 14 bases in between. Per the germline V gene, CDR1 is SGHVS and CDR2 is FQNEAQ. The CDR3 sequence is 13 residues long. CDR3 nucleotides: TGTGCCAGCAGACAAGGGGGGGGTCACGAGCAGTACTTC. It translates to CASRQGGGHEQYF.

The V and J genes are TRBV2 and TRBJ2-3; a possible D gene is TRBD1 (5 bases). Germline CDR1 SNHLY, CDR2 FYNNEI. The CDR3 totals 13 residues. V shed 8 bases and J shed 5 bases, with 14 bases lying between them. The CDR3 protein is CASARQGLDTQYF. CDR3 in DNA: TGTGCCAGCGCACGTCAGGGCTTAGATACGCAGTATTTT.

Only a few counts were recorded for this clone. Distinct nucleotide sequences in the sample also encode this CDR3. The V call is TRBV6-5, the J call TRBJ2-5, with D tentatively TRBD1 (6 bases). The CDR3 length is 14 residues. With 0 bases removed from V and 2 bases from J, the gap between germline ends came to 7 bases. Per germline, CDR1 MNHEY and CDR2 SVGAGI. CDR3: CASSYSTGQETQYF. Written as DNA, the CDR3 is TGTGCCAGCAGTTACTCGACAGGACAAGAGACCCAGTACTTC.